The 11 T cell receptor beta chains below all came from one sample that was sequenced in a study of response to subunit inactivated influenza vaccine. One entry per CDR3 protein results from TCRdb running MiXCR on the RT-PCR reads. This sample has more than 700,000 distinct CDR3 sequences; 21% occur once, and the top ten carry roughly 10%. The sequenced sample was PBMCs from blood, obtained more than 4 days after vaccination. All receptors come from a middle-aged man who received an inactivated influenza vaccine.

A few counts support this clonotype. The chain joins TRBV24-1 to TRBJ2-5, with D maybe TRBD1 (5 bases). CDR3 length: 12 amino acids. V gave up 4 bases and J gave up 7 bases, with 9 bases separating them. CDR1 is KGHDR, CDR2 SFDVKD, per germline. As DNA, the CDR3 is TGTGCCACCAGTGACAGGGCGGCGACCCAGTACTTC. This encodes CATSDRAATQYF.

This chain connects TRBV4-3 to TRBJ1-2, with D unclear. V was pared by 0 bases and J by 6 bases, with 8 bases between. The germline V gene encodes CDR1 LGHNA and CDR2 YSLEER. The CDR3 contains 13 residues. CDR3 bases: TGCGCCAGCAGCCAAGATCTCCCCGATGGCTACACCTTC. Protein: CASSQDLPDGYTF.

This rearrangement joins TRBV27 to TRBJ2-3; 7 positions match TRBD1. J was trimmed by 3 bases and V by 3 bases; bases with no gene match: 12. Per the germline V gene, CDR1 is MNHEY and CDR2 is SMNVEV (reference sequence). This CDR3 has 17 residues. Here the CDR3 reads CASSFRRQGLFTDTQYF. CDR3 sequence (DNA): TGTGCCAGCAGTTTCCGACGACAGGGCCTCTTTACAGATACGCAGTATTTT.

The chain links TRBV4-2 to TRBJ2-6, with TRBD1 identical over 7 bases. CDR3 length: 20 residues. V lost 1 base, J lost 2 bases, and 14 bases stayed unmatched. Germline-derived CDR1 and CDR2 are LGHNA and YNFKEQ. The CDR3 DNA reads as TGTGCCAGCAGCCAAGTCTCCCCGACAGGGTCCTTAACTGGGGCCAACGTCCTGACTTTC. Translated: CASSQVSPTGSLTGANVLTF.

This clonotype occurred a few times. The rearrangement uses TRBV7-6 and TRBJ2-2, with D perhaps matching TRBD1 (5 bases). The CDR3 contains 15 residues. Germline V gene sequence: CDR1 SGHVS, CDR2 FNYEAQ. Trimming pared 6 bases from V and 0 bases from J, leaving 11 bases between. CDR3 DNA: TGTGCCAGCAGAGCAGGACATACGAACACCGGGGAGCTGTTTTTT. Protein: CASRAGHTNTGELFF.

This clonotype has only a few counts. The chain is built from TRBV10-3 and TRBJ2-1; either TRBD1 or TRBD2 may supply D (5 bases each). V was trimmed by 3 bases and J by 8 bases, leaving 14 bases between them. Germline CDR1 reads ENHRY; CDR2 reads SYGVKD. The CDR3 totals 14 residues. The CDR3 sequence: CAISDRDVGHEQFF. Written as DNA, the CDR3 is TGTGCCATCAGTGACCGGGACGTCGGACATGAGCAGTTCTTC.

The chain joins TRBV24-1 to TRBJ1-5; D ambiguous. V was cut by 6 bases and J by 11 bases, with 7 bases left in between. The CDR3 loop spans 10 amino acids. The germline V gene encodes CDR1 KGHDR and CDR2 SFDVKD. CDR3 region: CATSKGAQHF. CDR3 coding DNA: TGTGCCACCAGTAAGGGAGCCCAGCATTTT.

The genes are TRBV5-5 and TRBJ2-1, with D perhaps matching TRBD2 (6 bases). The V gene lost 0 bases and the J gene lost 2 bases, with 9 bases spanning the gap. Per the germline V gene, CDR1 is SGHKS and CDR2 is YYEKEE (reference sequence). The CDR3 has 15 residues. The CDR3, as DNA: TGTGCCAGCAGCTTGGGTAGCGGTACCTACAATGAGCAGTTCTTC. Encoded protein: CASSLGSGTYNEQFF.

V is TRBV12-3 or TRBV12-4 and J is TRBJ1-6, with D maybe TRBD1 (6 bases). Trimming pared 6 bases from V and 5 bases from J, leaving 11 bases between. The CDR3 runs 14 residues. CDR3 protein: CASSRGTNNSPLHF. The CDR3 coding sequence is TGTGCCAGCAGCCGAGGGACAAATAATTCACCCCTCCACTTT.

This clonotype was observed a few times. The rearrangement joins TRBV6-1 to TRBJ2-7; 9 bases align to TRBD1. CDR3 size: 13 residues. The germline V gene has CDR1 MNHNS and CDR2 SASEGT. The V gene end was trimmed by 6 bases and the J gene end by 6 bases; junction bases not matched to a gene: 6. The CDR3 reads CASRTGGGIEQYF. DNA for the CDR3: TGTGCCAGCAGGACAGGGGGGGGAATCGAGCAGTACTTC.

The V and J genes are TRBV7-8 and TRBJ1-4; D is unresolved. Germline loops: CDR1 SGHVS, CDR2 FQNEAQ. The length of the CDR3 is 16 residues. Trimming left V 4 bases short and J 5 bases short, with 17 bases between. CDR3 residues: CASSSPSGNPNEKLFF. CDR3 nucleotide sequence: TGTGCCAGCAGCTCCCCTTCGGGGAACCCCAATGAAAAACTGTTTTTT.